The 21 T cell receptor beta chains reported below all come from one sample, sequenced in a study of cytomegalovirus exposure and HLA in healthy donors (dated 2017 in TCRdb). Library prep was done by the immunoSEQ multiplex PCR assay. For the multiplex PCR, a mixture combining 60 forward primers for TCR Vbeta segments and 13 reverse primers for TCR Jbeta segments was used. This is the immuneACCESS table as TCRdb keeps it, with only in-frame sequences that have V and J called. A part of the clones is gone; compared with another copy, unresolved V genes explain less than half, and the rest is unexplained. The sample contains 95,000 to 100,000 clones, about four fifths of them found a single time. The top ten clonotypes cover under 4.5% of the sample. The sequenced material came from PBMCs. The receptors shown here come from a female donor in good health and CMV-seropositive.

This chain joins TRBV6-5 and TRBJ1-5, with 8 bases aligning to TRBD1. This CDR3 has 14 residues. Trimming removed 6 bases from V and 5 bases from J; junction bases left unmatched: 6. Per germline, CDR1 MNHEY and CDR2 SVGAGI. The CDR3 sequence is CASSRRGRDQPQHF. The CDR3 nucleotides are TGTGCCAGCAGCCGCAGGGGGCGCGATCAGCCCCAGCATTTT.

The V and J genes are TRBV5-8 and TRBJ2-1, with 9 bases aligning to TRBD1. The V segment lost 4 bases and the J segment 4 bases; nucleotides outside the gene matches: 9. The germline CDR1 and CDR2 sequences are SGHTS and YDEGEE. The CDR3 has 16 amino acids. The CDR3, as DNA: TGTGCCAGCAGCCCAACGACAGGGGGGTCGTACAATGAGCAGTTCTTC. Translation gives CASSPTTGGSYNEQFF.

The chain combines TRBV29-1 with TRBJ1-5; D call uncertain. Germline CDR1 SQVTM, CDR2 ANQGSEA. V gave up 5 bases and J gave up 7 bases, with 18 bases separating them. The CDR3 has 14 amino acids. The CDR3 protein is CSVLGVGGNQPQHF. CDR3 nucleotides: TGCAGCGTTTTAGGAGTGGGAGGGAACCAGCCCCAGCATTTT.

The chain recombines TRBV5-1 with TRBJ2-7; tentatively, D is TRBD2 (7 bases). This CDR3 region has 15 residues. Per germline, CDR1 SGHRS and CDR2 YFSETQ. Trimming removed 0 bases from V and 1 base from J, with 11 bases in between. CDR3 loop: CASSLGGGRSYEQYF. CDR3 DNA: TGCGCCAGCAGCTTGGGGGGGGGCCGGTCCTACGAGCAGTACTTC.

This clone has a single count. The chain combines TRBV7-9 with TRBJ2-5; TRBD1 matches 9 bases. The J segment lost 1 base and the V segment lost 5 bases, leaving 17 bases of the junction unmatched. This CDR3 is built from 19 residues. Per germline, CDR1 SEHNR and CDR2 FQNEAQ (reference sequence). The CDR3 nucleotides are TGTGCCAGCAGCACCCGAAACCGCTTACAGGGGGCGATCCAAGAGACCCAGTACTTC. Encoded protein: CASSTRNRLQGAIQETQYF.

This clone has only a few counts. J is TRBJ1-4 and V is TRBV7-8; D is unclear. The V gene lost 5 bases and the J gene lost 7 bases, with 17 bases spanning the gap. CDR1 is SGHVS and CDR2 is FQNEAQ in the germline V gene. This CDR3 comprises 15 residues. Written as DNA, the CDR3 is TGTGCCAGCAGCCAGGTAGTACAGTTCGGTGAAAAACTGTTTTTT. It is translated as CASSQVVQFGEKLFF.

The gene calls are TRBV6-7 and TRBJ2-7; TRBD1 matches at 7 bases. TRBV6-7 is given ORF status, its function remaining uncertain. V trimming: 8 bases; J trimming: 4 bases; junction bases outside the gene matches: 14. The CDR3 has 15 residues. CDR3: CASPPTGSRGYEQYF. For the CDR3, the DNA is TGTGCCAGCCCCCCCACGGGATCCAGGGGGTACGAGCAGTACTTC.

V usage is TRBV5-1 and J usage is TRBJ1-2; D perhaps matches TRBD1 (5 bases). The germline V and J ends were trimmed by 4 bases and 3 bases, with 13 bases remaining between them. Germline-derived CDR1 and CDR2 are SGHRS and YFSETQ. The CDR3 extends over 14 amino acids. The CDR3 sequence is CASSPGLGDYGYTF. In DNA, the CDR3 is TGCGCCAGCAGCCCGGGACTGGGGGACTATGGCTACACCTTC. Supplemented by reference TRBV5-1 and TRBJ1-2, the full variable domain reads KAGVTQTPRYLIKTRGQQVTLSCSPISGHRSVSWYQQTPGQGLQFLFEYFSETQRNKGNFPGRFSGRQFSNSRSEMNVSTLELGDSALYLCASSPGLGDYGYTFGSGTRLTVV.

The chain uses TRBV5-1 and TRBJ1-1; D ambiguous. The CDR3 runs to 13 residues. Germline V gene lookup returns CDR1 SGHRS and CDR2 YFSETQ. The V end was cut by 2 bases, the J end by 1 base, with 6 bases between. The CDR3 sequence is CASSFSRNTEAFF. CDR3 DNA sequence: TGCGCCAGCAGCTTCTCGCGGAACACTGAAGCTTTCTTT.

As to this clone: Germline is not matched at one junction end, which may reflect a read error. The CDR3 protein is CASSLGIQMYEKLFF. CDR3 sequence (DNA): TGTGCTAGCAGCTTAGGGATACAGATGTATGAAAAACTGTTTTTT. The V call is TRBV7-7, the J call TRBJ1-4, with D unresolved. The CDR3 runs 15 residues. CDR1 and CDR2 from the germline V gene are SSHAT and FNYEAQ (reference sequence).

The chain joins TRBV2 to TRBJ1-2; 7 bases agree with TRBD1. This CDR3 is 13 amino acids long. From germline, CDR1 is SNHLY and CDR2 FYNNEI. With V trimmed by 9 bases and J by 5 bases, 9 bases remained unmatched. The CDR3 DNA reads TGTGCCAGGCCGAAACAGGGGTTGTATGGCTACACCTTC. Protein: CARPKQGLYGYTF.

The sample holds a few counts of this clone. The rearrangement joins TRBV28 to TRBJ1-1; possibly TRBD1 for D (5 bases). The CDR3 consists of 14 residues. Germline CDR1 is MDHEN and CDR2 is SYDVKM. V lost 0 bases and J lost 5, with 10 bases in between. The CDR3 sequence is CASSLWSGETEAFF. The CDR3 region has the DNA TGTGCCAGCAGTTTATGGTCGGGGGAGACTGAAGCTTTCTTT.

This clone was seen more than once but under ten times. This chain connects TRBV25-1 to TRBJ1-2, with a weak D call TRBD1 (6 bases). Germline-derived CDR1 and CDR2 are MGHDK and SYGVNS. The V end was cut by 6 bases, the J end by 5 bases, with 13 bases between. This CDR3 has 13 residues. DNA of the CDR3: TGTGCCAGCAGCGAGGGCAGGGGATATGGCTACACCTTC. Protein product: CASSEGRGYGYTF.

This clone turned up a few times. The rearrangement links TRBV6-1 to TRBJ2-3; TRBD2 matches at 9 bases. V lost 9 bases and J lost 2; bases outside the gene matches: 3. The CDR3 spans 13 residues. CDR1 is MNHNS, CDR2 SASEGT, per germline. As DNA, the CDR3 is TGTGCCAGTTTAGCGGGGGTCACAGATACGCAGTATTTT. Amino acids: CASLAGVTDTQYF.

This clone was counted between two and nine times. V and J are TRBV5-4 and TRBJ1-1, with D perhaps matching TRBD1 (5 bases). The CDR3 contains 15 residues. Trimming shortened V by 4 bases and J by 4 bases, and 17 bases separated the two germline ends. Germline-derived CDR1 and CDR2 are SGHNT and YYREEE (reference sequence). Here the CDR3 DNA reads TGTGCCAGCAGCCGCTCGTCCAGGGTAGGCACTGAAGCTTTCTTT. Encoded protein: CASSRSSRVGTEAFF.

The V and J genes are TRBV5-4 and TRBJ2-7; a possible D gene is TRBD2 (6 bases). Germline values: CDR1 SGHNT, CDR2 YYREEE (reference sequence). Trimming took 4 bases from V and 0 from J, leaving 17 bases between them. The CDR3 extends over 16 amino acids. The CDR3 bases are TGTGCCAGCAGCCCGGTGGGACGGGAGAGCTCCTACGAGCAGTACTTC. Translation gives CASSPVGRESSYEQYF.

The genes are TRBV2 and TRBJ1-1; 7 bases map to TRBD1. Germline CDR1 is SNHLY and CDR2 is FYNNEI. This CDR3 spans 16 amino acids. The V gene end was trimmed by 6 bases and the J gene end by 1 base; junction bases not matched to a gene: 11. The DNA for the CDR3 is TGTGCCAGCAGGAGACAGGGTATATCCCAGAACACTGAAGCTTTCTTT. Its translation is CASRRQGISQNTEAFF.

This clone came up once. CDR3 DNA: TGTGCCAGTAGTATCTCAGGGGAGGGCACTGAAGCTTTCTTT. Protein: CASSISGEGTEAFF. The chain employs TRBV19 and TRBJ1-1; TRBD1 might be the D (6 bases). The CDR3 contains 14 residues. V was clipped by 3 bases and J by 4 bases, with 12 bases between them. CDR1 is LNHDA, CDR2 SQIVND, per germline (reference sequence).

The chain links TRBV5-1 to TRBJ1-6; the D gene is possibly TRBD1 (6 bases). This CDR3 has 16 residues. Per the germline V gene, CDR1 is SGHRS and CDR2 is YFSETQ. V was shortened by 0 bases and J by 9 bases, with 16 bases between the two germline ends. The CDR3 region is CASSLAGGGGLSPLHF. CDR3 bases: TGCGCCAGCAGCTTGGCCGGGGGGGGCGGACTTTCACCCCTCCACTTT.

The V call is TRBV28, the J call TRBJ2-6, with D possibly matching TRBD1 (6 bases). The V end was cut by 7 bases, the J end by 2 bases, with 15 bases between. The CDR3 runs 16 residues. The germline V gene encodes CDR1 MDHEN and CDR2 SYDVKM. The CDR3 region has the DNA TGTGCCAGCATGGTGGGTGGGGGCGCTGGGGCCAACGTCCTGACTTTC. Translated: CASMVGGGAGANVLTF.

This clone was found a few times. The genes are TRBV19 and TRBJ2-5; 10 nucleotides align to TRBD2. Gene TRBJ2-7 matches the end of the DNA better, so the J call may be wrong. This CDR3 is 15 amino acids long. The V gene's germline CDR1 is LNHDA and CDR2 SQIVND (reference sequence). CDR3 DNA sequence: TGTGCCAGTAGCCTCAGCGGGAGGGCTACCTACGAGCAGTACTTC. Its protein product is CASSLSGRATYEQYF.